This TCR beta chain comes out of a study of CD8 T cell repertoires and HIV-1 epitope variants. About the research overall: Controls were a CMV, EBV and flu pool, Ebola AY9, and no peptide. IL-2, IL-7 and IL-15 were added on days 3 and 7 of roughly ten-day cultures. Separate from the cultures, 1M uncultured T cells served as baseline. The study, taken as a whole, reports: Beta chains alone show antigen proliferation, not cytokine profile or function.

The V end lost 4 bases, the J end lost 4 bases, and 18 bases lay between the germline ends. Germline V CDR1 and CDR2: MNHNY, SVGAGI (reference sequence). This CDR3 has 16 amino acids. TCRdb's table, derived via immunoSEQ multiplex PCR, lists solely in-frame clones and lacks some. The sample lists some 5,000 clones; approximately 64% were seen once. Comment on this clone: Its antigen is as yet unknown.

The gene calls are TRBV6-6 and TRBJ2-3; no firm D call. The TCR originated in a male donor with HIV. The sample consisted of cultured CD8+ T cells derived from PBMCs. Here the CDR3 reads CASSLLSSVVADTQYF. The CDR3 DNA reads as TGTGCCAGCAGTTTACTATCCTCGGTGGTAGCAGATACGCAGTATTTT.